This TCR beta chain was identified during a study of T cells in Graves' hyperthyroidism and ophthalmopathy. Authors of the study amplified TCR beta CDR3 regions from RNA transcripts. In the first-round RT-PCR of the TCR CDR3, the HTBI primer set was used. In TCRdb, the multiplex PCR reads were re-called with MiXCR into one record per CDR3 protein. Here the sample spans some 180,000 distinct CDR3 sequences, 17% being singletons. This clonotype was seen many times. The specimen was blood. The sequence derives from a woman between 50 and 59 years old with Graves' hyperthyroidism.

CDR3 DNA sequence: TGTGCCAGCTCCCGGGGGGCTAGCGGGAGTACAGATACGCAGTATTTT. Its translation is CASSRGASGSTDTQYF. V usage is TRBV12-3 or TRBV12-4 and J usage is TRBJ2-3; 10 nucleotides line up with TRBD2. The V gene end was trimmed by 8 bases and the J gene end by 3 bases; junction bases not matched to a gene: 11. The CDR3 runs to 16 residues.